A selection of T cell receptor beta chains follows, all from one sample in a study of T cells after yellow fever vaccination. TCRdb reprocessed the 5' RACE reads with MiXCR, giving one entry per CDR3 protein. The profile shows hundreds of thousands of distinct CDR3 sequences, roughly an eighth of them singletons. This specimen consisted of PBMCs, obtained on the day of the yellow fever booster vaccination. The source of these receptors is a man aged 25 to 40 who received the YFV17D yellow fever vaccine. Each CDR3 is given with its conserved first and last residue. Fields, in order: CDR3 length, clone size, D gene, J gene, V gene, CDR3 DNA, CDR3 protein. The D gene is left open where the match is weak. The size field is filled for only some rows; it gives once, few, many or a size class.

len: 12
abundance: -
d_gene: -
j_gene: TRBJ2-3
v_gene: TRBV20-1
CDR3nt: TGCAGTGCTATTGGACCGAGAGATACGCAGTATTTT
CDR3aa: CSAIGPRDTQYF

len: 20
abundance: -
d_gene: TRBD2
j_gene: TRBJ2-1
v_gene: TRBV9
CDR3nt: TGTGCCAGCACCGGAGCCGGGACTAGCGGGAAAATTGGGTCCTACAATGAGCAGTTCTTC
CDR3aa: CASTGAGTSGKIGSYNEQFF

len: 17
abundance: many
d_gene: TRBD2
j_gene: TRBJ2-1
v_gene: TRBV5-1
CDR3nt: TGCGCCAGCAGCACAGAACGGTGGCGGGAGGCCTACAATGAGCAGTTCTTC
CDR3aa: CASSTERWREAYNEQFF

len: 14
abundance: -
d_gene: -
j_gene: TRBJ2-7
v_gene: TRBV6-2/TRBV6-3
CDR3nt: TGTGCCAGCAGATACCGGGACTTGTCCTACGAGCAGTACTTC
CDR3aa: CASRYRDLSYEQYF

len: 15
abundance: -
d_gene: -
j_gene: TRBJ2-1
v_gene: TRBV28
CDR3nt: TGTGCCAGCTCGCTCTCGGGTGAACCCTACAATGAGCAGTTCTTC
CDR3aa: CASSLSGEPYNEQFF

len: 13
abundance: many
d_gene: -
j_gene: TRBJ2-1
v_gene: TRBV7-2
CDR3nt: TGTGCCAGCAGCTTAGTAGCCTACAATGAGCAGTTCTTC
CDR3aa: CASSLVAYNEQFF

len: 14
abundance: -
d_gene: -
j_gene: TRBJ1-5
v_gene: TRBV7-9
CDR3nt: TGTGCCAGCAGCTACCCAGGGGTGGGTCAGCCCCAGCATTTT
CDR3aa: CASSYPGVGQPQHF

len: 14
abundance: -
d_gene: -
j_gene: TRBJ1-4
v_gene: TRBV18
CDR3nt: TGTGCCAGCTCACCAAGGGGGGACAATGAAAAACTGTTTTTT
CDR3aa: CASSPRGDNEKLFF

len: 20
abundance: -
d_gene: TRBD2
j_gene: TRBJ2-1
v_gene: TRBV4-2
CDR3nt: TGTGCCAGCAGCCCGCTTCGGACTAGCGGGAGTGGAGGGGCCTACAATGAGCAGTTCTTC
CDR3aa: CASSPLRTSGSGGAYNEQFF

len: 14
abundance: -
d_gene: -
j_gene: TRBJ2-1
v_gene: TRBV12-3/TRBV12-4
CDR3nt: TGTGCCAGCAGCCGGGACATCCTCTGGGGTGAGCAGTTCTTC
CDR3aa: CASSRDILWGEQFF

len: 16
abundance: -
d_gene: -
j_gene: TRBJ1-6
v_gene: TRBV4-3
CDR3nt: TGCGCCAGCAGCCAAGACCCGGGGTGGAGGAATTCACCCCTCCACTTT
CDR3aa: CASSQDPGWRNSPLHF

len: 14
abundance: -
d_gene: -
j_gene: TRBJ2-1
v_gene: TRBV20-1
CDR3nt: TGCAGTGCTCGTAGACAGGAACCCTACAATGAGCAGTTCTTC
CDR3aa: CSARRQEPYNEQFF

len: 16
abundance: few
d_gene: -
j_gene: TRBJ2-4
v_gene: TRBV6-1
CDR3nt: TGTGCCAGCAGTGAAAGGGGTCAGGGAATCAAAAACATTCAGTACTTC
CDR3aa: CASSERGQGIKNIQYF

len: 13
abundance: -
d_gene: -
j_gene: TRBJ2-2
v_gene: TRBV5-1
CDR3nt: TGCGCCAGCAGCTTGGAATCCGCCGGGGAGCTGTTTTTT
CDR3aa: CASSLESAGELFF

len: 14
abundance: few
d_gene: TRBD1
j_gene: TRBJ1-6
v_gene: TRBV20-1
CDR3nt: TGCAGTGCGGGTGAGACAGGGGAAGGCTCACCCCTCCACTTT
CDR3aa: CSAGETGEGSPLHF

len: 10
abundance: few
d_gene: TRBD1
j_gene: TRBJ1-1
v_gene: TRBV29-1
CDR3nt: TGCAGCGTTCTGACAGGGGGGGCTTTCTTT
CDR3aa: CSVLTGGAFF

len: 14
abundance: -
d_gene: TRBD2
j_gene: TRBJ2-7
v_gene: TRBV20-1
CDR3nt: TGCAGTGCTAGCTCGACTAGCGGGGGCTACGAGCAGTACTTC
CDR3aa: CSASSTSGGYEQYF

len: 14
abundance: many
d_gene: TRBD1
j_gene: TRBJ2-7
v_gene: TRBV27
CDR3nt: TGTGCCAGCAGTTATGGACAGGGGGCCTACGAGCAGTACTTC
CDR3aa: CASSYGQGAYEQYF

len: 14
abundance: -
d_gene: TRBD1
j_gene: TRBJ2-7
v_gene: TRBV5-1
CDR3nt: TGCGCCAGCACGAGACAGGGGGGCCCCTACGAGCAGTACTTC
CDR3aa: CASTRQGGPYEQYF

len: 18
abundance: few
d_gene: -
j_gene: TRBJ2-3
v_gene: TRBV5-8
CDR3nt: TGTGCCAGCAGCTTATCGCTCGGTCGAGGGACTGAGACAGATACGCAGTATTTT
CDR3aa: CASSLSLGRGTETDTQYF

len: 17
abundance: -
d_gene: TRBD2
j_gene: TRBJ2-1
v_gene: TRBV7-9
CDR3nt: TGTGCCAGCAGCTTACGGTCTAGCGGGAGGGGTTACAATGAGCAGTTCTTC
CDR3aa: CASSLRSSGRGYNEQFF

len: 13
abundance: few
d_gene: TRBD1
j_gene: TRBJ2-3
v_gene: TRBV7-9
CDR3nt: TGTGCCGTGAGGCGGGACAGGGGAGTTACGCAGTATTTT
CDR3aa: CAVRRDRGVTQYF

len: 13
abundance: -
d_gene: TRBD1
j_gene: TRBJ2-7
v_gene: TRBV29-1
CDR3nt: TGCAGCGTTGGGGACAGGGGATCCTACGAGCAGTACTTC
CDR3aa: CSVGDRGSYEQYF

len: 13
abundance: few
d_gene: -
j_gene: TRBJ2-5
v_gene: TRBV10-3
CDR3nt: TGTGCCATCAGGGAATCGACAGAAGAGACCCAGTACTTC
CDR3aa: CAIRESTEETQYF

len: 14
abundance: many
d_gene: -
j_gene: TRBJ2-3
v_gene: TRBV6-4
CDR3nt: TGTGCCAGCAGAGGAGGTCGGGACACAGATACGCAGTATTTT
CDR3aa: CASRGGRDTDTQYF

len: 15
abundance: few
d_gene: TRBD2
j_gene: TRBJ2-1
v_gene: TRBV20-1
CDR3nt: TGCAGTGCTCTCGTAGCGACTAGCGGCTACAATGAGCAGTTCTTC
CDR3aa: CSALVATSGYNEQFF

len: 13
abundance: few
d_gene: -
j_gene: TRBJ1-2
v_gene: TRBV12-3/TRBV12-4
CDR3nt: TGTGCCAGCAGTCCTGGTGGGGTTCGTGGCTACACCTTC
CDR3aa: CASSPGGVRGYTF

len: 14
abundance: many
d_gene: TRBD2
j_gene: TRBJ2-7
v_gene: TRBV7-9
CDR3nt: TGTGCCAGCAGCCCGGGACTAGCGGAGTACGAGCAGTACTTC
CDR3aa: CASSPGLAEYEQYF

len: 16
abundance: few
d_gene: -
j_gene: TRBJ2-1
v_gene: TRBV7-6
CDR3nt: TGTGCCAGCAGCGCTTGGACAGGAGGGTCCTACAATGAGCAGTTCTTC
CDR3aa: CASSAWTGGSYNEQFF